This T cell receptor (beta chain) was identified in a study of cytomegalovirus exposure and HLA in healthy donors. General study results and limits: Per a prior analysis, the majority of TCR beta V segments were productive roughly 87% or roughly 30% of the time. As a later analysis showed, a missense DCLRE1C variant was linked to trimming of TCR beta V- and J-genes. TCR beta sequences reportedly predicted most subjects' HLA-A and HLA-B alleles accurately. Researchers reported that a few CMV-associated chains were confirmed in vitro as CMV antigen-specific.

This clone was picked up a small number of times. Its antigen is currently unknown. Germline V lookup: CDR1 SGHAT, CDR2 FQNNGV. With V trimmed by 4 bases and J by 5 bases, 4 bases remained unmatched. CDR3 size: 13 residues. The PCR ran on 60 Vbeta and 13 Jbeta primers. Profiled with immunoSEQ multiplex PCR; TCRdb holds only in-frame clones, not every one. The sample carries around 190,000 clones, 9.5% recorded once. The sequenced sample was PBMCs. The sequence was obtained from a woman aged 25 to 39 in good health and CMV-seropositive. The chain employs TRBV11-2 and TRBJ2-7; 8 bases match TRBD2. CDR3 in DNA: TGTGCCAGCAGCTCCAGGACTAGCAACGAGCAGTACTTC. Translation: CASSSRTSNEQYF. Using reference TRBV11-2 and TRBJ2-7 for the parts outside the CDR3, the full variable domain is EAGVAQSPRYKIIEKRQSVAFWCNPISGHATLYWYQQILGQGPKLLIQFQNNGVVDDSQLPKDRFSAERLKGVDSTLKIQPAKLEDSAVYLCASSSRTSNEQYFGPGTRLTVT.